This record covers a single T cell receptor (beta chain). Compared with germline, one end of the junction differs, possibly owing to a read error. In germline, CDR1 is SGHAT, CDR2 FQNNGV. The CDR3 contains 16 residues. The data were taken from a study of tumor and adjacent non-tumor tissue in lung cancer. Across the whole study: Patients were aged about 31 to 76, fewer than twelve men and about five women, stage I to III.

This sample's RNA came from whole unsorted tissue. This non-tumor lung sample came from over 3 cm beyond the tumor edge. A modified ARM-PCR protocol with three rounds of nested PCR amplified TCRbeta. TCRdb itself ran the multiplex PCR reads through MiXCR, one entry per CDR3 protein. The table records tens of thousands of distinct CDR3 sequences, 60% to 70% of them present only once. The genes are TRBV11-2 and TRBJ2-6; D ambiguous. Material: distant non-tumor lung tissue. The sequence was obtained from a woman aged 40 to 49 with non-small cell lung cancer. The CDR3 loop is CPSSWSDLSWANVPTF. DNA of the CDR3: TGTCCCAGCAGCTGGTCAGACCTCTCTTGGGCCAATGTCCCGACTTTC. The full variable domain, with the rest looked up from reference TRBV11-2 and TRBJ2-6, is EAGVAQSPRYKIIEKRQSVAFWCNPISGHATLYWYQQILGQGPKLLIQFQNNGVVDDSQLPKDRFSAERLKGVDSTLKIQPAKLEDSAVYLCPSSWSDLSWANVPTFGAGSRLTVL.